A single sample gave rise to the 20 T cell receptor beta chains below, sequenced in a study of blood T cell repertoires in COVID-19. Sequencing was performed with immunoSEQ multiplex PCR; in TCRdb, only in-frame clones are kept and a portion is missing. There are over 200,000 clones in the sample; 70% to 90% occur only once, and 2% to 2.5% lies in the top ten. Sequenced material: PBMCs or T cells enriched from blood (not recorded which). All receptors derive from a woman aged 40 to 49 with acute COVID-19.

The chain uses TRBV2 and TRBJ1-2; a possible D gene is TRBD1 (6 bases). Germline V gives CDR1 SNHLY, CDR2 FYNNEI. There are 13 residues in the CDR3. The V gene lost 4 bases and the J gene lost 7 bases, with 13 bases spanning the gap. The CDR3 coding sequence is TGTGCCAGCAGTGGACGTACAGGGTTTGGCTACACCTTC. Translating gives CASSGRTGFGYTF.

This clone has a single count. The chain employs TRBV7-2 and TRBJ2-2; 11 nucleotides line up with TRBD2. Trimming at V came to 1 base and at J to 7 bases, leaving 11 bases not matched to a gene. Germline values: CDR1 SGHTA, CDR2 FQGNSA. The CDR3 runs 18 residues. The CDR3 spells CASSLGRLAGLSGGELFF. In DNA form, the CDR3 reads TGTGCCAGCAGCTTAGGGCGACTAGCGGGACTCAGCGGCGGGGAGCTGTTTTTT.

The rearrangement links TRBV5-4 to TRBJ2-7; TRBD2 aligns across 10 bases. The CDR3 has 15 amino acids. Germline CDR1 SGHNT, CDR2 YYREEE (reference sequence). The ends lost 3 bases at V and 5 bases at J; junction bases unmatched: 8. The DNA for the CDR3 is TGTGCCAGCAGCTCGATCCTAGCGGGGGATCACGAGCAGTACTTC. Encoded protein: CASSSILAGDHEQYF.

V usage is TRBV24-1 and J usage is TRBJ2-2; TRBD1 matches 7 bases. The CDR3 has 15 residues. The J segment lost 9 bases and the V segment lost 6 bases, leaving 12 bases of the junction unmatched. CDR1 KGHDR and CDR2 SFDVKD come from the germline V gene. The CDR3 sequence: CATSNSGTEGRELFF. The CDR3 DNA sequence: TGTGCCACCAGTAACTCCGGGACAGAAGGAAGGGAGCTGTTTTTT.

Only a few counts were recorded for this clone. V and J are TRBV9 and TRBJ2-2; D uncertain. The germline V gene has CDR1 SGDLS and CDR2 YYNGEE. This CDR3 region has 15 residues. Deletions cut 2 bases from V and 4 bases from J, with 12 bases between. In DNA, the CDR3 is TGTGCCAGCAGCGTGACGGGTGAAGCCACCGGGGAGCTGTTTTTT. Translated: CASSVTGEATGELFF.

This chain uses TRBV28 with TRBJ1-5; TRBD1 might be the D (6 bases). CDR1 and CDR2 from the germline V gene are MDHEN and SYDVKM. The ends were cut back, 3 bases at V and 1 base at J, with 10 bases in the middle. This CDR3 is 15 amino acids long. CDR3 nucleotides: TGTGCCAGCAGTTTCCAGGGGAGAAGCAATCAGCCCCAGCATTTT. This translates into CASSFQGRSNQPQHF.

The chain joins TRBV7-9 to TRBJ2-3; D gene ambiguous. CDR3 length equals 18 residues. V was shortened by 1 base and J by 0 bases, with 17 bases between the two germline ends. Germline assignment: CDR1 SEHNR and CDR2 FQNEAQ (reference sequence). The CDR3 DNA is TGTGCCAGCAGCTTAGTGGATGTGGCGGAACCAAGCACAGATACGCAGTATTTT. Its protein product is CASSLVDVAEPSTDTQYF. Complete variable domain (other parts from reference TRBV7-9 and TRBJ2-3): DTGVSQNPRHKITKRGQNVTFRCDPISEHNRLYWYRQTLGQGPEFLTYFQNEAQLEKSRLLSDRFSAERPKGSFSTLEIQRTEQGDSAMYLCASSLVDVAEPSTDTQYFGPGTRLTVL.

The J gene is TRBJ2-2, the V gene TRBV5-1; 9 nucleotides align to TRBD2. With V trimmed by 3 bases and J by 0 bases, 9 bases remained unmatched. The CDR3 is 18 amino acids. Germline V gives CDR1 SGHRS, CDR2 YFSETQ. CDR3 DNA sequence: TGCGCCAGCAGCTCCCCCGCGGGGGGGCTCCCGAACACCGGGGAGCTGTTTTTT. It is translated as CASSSPAGGLPNTGELFF. Supplemented by reference TRBV5-1 and TRBJ2-2, the full variable domain reads KAGVTQTPRYLIKTRGQQVTLSCSPISGHRSVSWYQQTPGQGLQFLFEYFSETQRNKGNFPGRFSGRQFSNSRSEMNVSTLELGDSALYLCASSSPAGGLPNTGELFFGEGSRLTVL.

The rearrangement uses TRBV7-9 and TRBJ1-6; 10 bases are shared with TRBD1. Germline assignment: CDR1 SEHNR and CDR2 FQNEAQ (reference sequence). The ends lost 5 bases at V and 6 bases at J; junction bases unmatched: 4. The CDR3 contains 15 residues. CDR3 amino acids: CASSRTGGPNSPLHF. DNA for the CDR3: TGTGCCAGCAGCAGGACAGGGGGGCCTAATTCACCCCTCCACTTT. Combining the CDR3 with reference TRBV7-9 and TRBJ1-6 gives the whole variable domain DTGVSQNPRHKITKRGQNVTFRCDPISEHNRLYWYRQTLGQGPEFLTYFQNEAQLEKSRLLSDRFSAERPKGSFSTLEIQRTEQGDSAMYLCASSRTGGPNSPLHFGNGTRLTVT.

The chain recombines TRBV10-3 with TRBJ1-5; a possible D gene is TRBD1 (6 bases). There are 14 residues in the CDR3. Germline V gene sequence: CDR1 ENHRY, CDR2 SYGVKD. The V gene lost 10 bases and the J gene lost 1 base, with 14 bases spanning the gap. The CDR3: CATAQGLSNQPQHF. The CDR3 coding sequence is TGTGCCACCGCACAGGGATTAAGCAATCAGCCCCAGCATTTT.

V and J are TRBV19 and TRBJ2-7, with a tentative D call TRBD1 (6 bases). The CDR3 is 15 residues long. Trimming removed 2 bases at V and 0 bases at J, with 11 bases between. In germline, CDR1 is LNHDA, CDR2 SQIVND (reference sequence). The CDR3 here is CASSISGASSYEQYF. CDR3 nucleotide sequence: TGTGCCAGTAGTATATCAGGGGCGAGCTCCTACGAGCAGTACTTC.

The rearrangement joins TRBV2 to TRBJ2-7; TRBD1 matches 9 bases. The CDR3 is made up of 14 amino acids. CDR1 and CDR2 (germline): SNHLY, FYNNEI. J gave up 8 bases and V 4 bases, and 9 bases lay outside the gene matches. CDR3 amino acids: CASSVLLQGAKQYV. DNA of the CDR3: TGTGCCAGCAGTGTCTTATTACAGGGGGCGAAGCAGTACGTC.

The V call is TRBV5-1, the J call TRBJ2-1, with no clear D. V was shortened by 4 bases and J by 10 bases, with 18 bases between the two germline ends. This CDR3 has 14 residues. The germline V gene encodes CDR1 SGHRS and CDR2 YFSETQ. The CDR3 protein is CASSAERSGVEQFF. In nucleotides, the CDR3 is TGCGCCAGCAGCGCGGAGAGGAGTGGAGTCGAGCAGTTCTTC.

This chain joins TRBV5-4 and TRBJ1-1; D possibly corresponds to TRBD1 (5 bases). This CDR3 is built from 14 residues. Germline lookup yields CDR1 SGHNT and CDR2 YYREEE (reference sequence). Trimming stripped 0 bases from V and 1 base from J, with 7 bases between. CDR3 loop: CASSLGRANTEAFF. As DNA, the CDR3 is TGTGCCAGCAGCTTGGGCAGGGCGAACACTGAAGCTTTCTTT.

The chain links TRBV21-1 to TRBJ2-1; the D segment call TRBD2 is taken from the table without a DNA check. TRBV21-1 is annotated as a pseudogene. The CDR3 is 18 amino acids. The CDR3 nucleotides read TGTGCCAGCAGCCGGACTAGCGGGAAGCCGAGCTCCTACAATGAGCAGTTCTTC. Its translation is CASSRTSGKPSSYNEQFF.

The genes are TRBV7-9 and TRBJ1-2; 8 bases agree with TRBD1. This CDR3 comprises 13 residues. V shed 3 bases and J 6 bases; nucleotides not matched to a gene: 3. CDR1 and CDR2 (germline): SEHNR, FQNEAQ (reference sequence). The CDR3 reads CASSLTGAHGYTF. The CDR3, as DNA: TGTGCCAGCAGCTTGACAGGGGCACATGGCTACACCTTC. Full variable domain (outside the CDR3, taken from reference TRBV7-9 and TRBJ1-2): DTGVSQNPRHKITKRGQNVTFRCDPISEHNRLYWYRQTLGQGPEFLTYFQNEAQLEKSRLLSDRFSAERPKGSFSTLEIQRTEQGDSAMYLCASSLTGAHGYTFGSGTRLTVV.

This sequence joins TRBV6-1 and TRBJ2-3; a weak D match, TRBD1 (5 bases). The CDR3 has 13 residues. CDR1 and CDR2 from the germline V gene are MNHNS and SASEGT. Trimming left V 3 bases short and J 5 bases short, with 9 bases between. CDR3 in DNA: TGTGCCAGCAGTGACCAGCAGGGAGATACGCAGTATTTT. This encodes CASSDQQGDTQYF.

V is TRBV7-8 and J is TRBJ1-3, with no clear D. Germline V gene sequence: CDR1 SGHVS, CDR2 FQNEAQ. The V and J ends lost 7 bases and 4 bases respectively, with 11 bases between them. This CDR3 spans 13 amino acids. DNA of the CDR3: TGTGCCAGCACCAACAAGATGGGAAACACCATATATTTT. It codes for CASTNKMGNTIYF.

The J gene is TRBJ1-2, the V gene TRBV6-5; D ambiguous. This CDR3 contains 14 residues. The germline gives CDR1 MNHEY, CDR2 SVGAGI. Trimming pared 7 bases from V and 5 bases from J, leaving 17 bases between. This chain's CDR3 is CASISPGGSYGYTF. CDR3 nucleotide sequence: TGTGCCAGCATCTCCCCCGGCGGGAGTTATGGCTACACCTTC.

The chain joins TRBV10-3 to TRBJ2-1; TRBD1 aligns across 10 bases. This CDR3 comprises 15 residues. With 3 bases clipped from V and 6 bases from J, the junction kept 5 bases outside the gene matches. CDR1 is ENHRY and CDR2 is SYGVKD in the germline V gene. CDR3: CAISDGGQGVNEQFF. DNA of the CDR3: TGTGCCATCAGTGACGGCGGACAGGGGGTCAATGAGCAGTTCTTC.